The rows below give T cell receptor beta chains drawn from one sample of a study of blood T cell repertoires in COVID-19. The repertoire was sequenced with immunoSEQ multiplex PCR; TCRdb's copy has only in-frame clones and lacks some. The table records approximately 20,000 clones, about nine tenths of them present only once. The sequencing sample was made of peripheral blood. Receptors were obtained from a human donor with active COVID-19. The donor label of this sample is uncertain. Each CDR3 is given with its conserved first and last residue. D genes are given only for firm matches. Not every row has a clone size; where given, it reads once, few, many or a size class.

j_gene: TRBJ2-7; v_gene: TRBV6-2/TRBV6-3; abundance: .; len: 12; d_gene: TRBD1; CDR3nt: TGTGCCAGCAGCATTCAGGGGGACGAGCAGTACTTC; CDR3aa: CASSIQGDEQYF
j_gene: TRBJ2-7; v_gene: TRBV9; abundance: .; len: 18; d_gene: TRBD1; CDR3nt: TGTGCCAGCAGCGTAGCCCTTCCCACGACAGGGTTATACTACGAGCAGTACTTC; CDR3aa: CASSVALPTTGLYYEQYF
j_gene: TRBJ2-1; v_gene: TRBV7-2; abundance: .; len: 15; d_gene: TRBD2; CDR3nt: TGTGCCAGCAGCGTACTAGCGGGAGCATACGATGAGCAGTTCTTC; CDR3aa: CASSVLAGAYDEQFF
j_gene: TRBJ2-2; v_gene: TRBV6-5; abundance: once; len: 13; d_gene: .; CDR3nt: TGTGCCAGCCGCAGAGGGGGGGCCGGGGAGCTGTTTTTT; CDR3aa: CASRRGGAGELFF
j_gene: TRBJ2-3; v_gene: TRBV7-8; abundance: once; len: 13; d_gene: .; CDR3nt: TGTGCCAGCAGCACTAGTACAACAGGGACCGGGTATTTT; CDR3aa: CASSTSTTGTGYF
j_gene: TRBJ2-2; v_gene: TRBV18; abundance: .; len: 20; d_gene: TRBD2; CDR3nt: TGTGCCAGCTCACCACCAGGCCTAGCGGGGGCCCTAAAGAACACCGGGGAGCTGTTTTTT; CDR3aa: CASSPPGLAGALKNTGELFF
j_gene: TRBJ2-2; v_gene: TRBV5-1; abundance: .; len: 17; d_gene: TRBD1; CDR3nt: TGCGCCAGCAGCTTGTTGTTTCAGACAGGGGGAACCGGGGAGCTGTTTTTT; CDR3aa: CASSLLFQTGGTGELFF
j_gene: TRBJ2-5; v_gene: TRBV5-1; abundance: .; len: 13; d_gene: .; CDR3nt: TGCGCCAGCAGCTTGACAGCTCAAGAGACCCAGTACTTC; CDR3aa: CASSLTAQETQYF
j_gene: TRBJ2-1; v_gene: TRBV2; abundance: .; len: 13; d_gene: .; CDR3nt: TGTGCCAGCGGGGCGGGGCTATACAATGAGCAGTTCTTC; CDR3aa: CASGAGLYNEQFF
j_gene: TRBJ2-5; v_gene: TRBV5-4; abundance: .; len: 15; d_gene: TRBD2; CDR3nt: TGTGCCAGCAGCTTGAAACTAGCGGGAGAAGAGACCCAGTACTTC; CDR3aa: CASSLKLAGEETQYF
j_gene: TRBJ1-3; v_gene: TRBV5-6; abundance: .; len: 15; d_gene: .; CDR3nt: TGTGCCAGCAGCTTGGATTTGCGGACTGGAAACACCATATATTTT; CDR3aa: CASSLDLRTGNTIYF
j_gene: TRBJ2-3; v_gene: TRBV5-1; abundance: .; len: 17; d_gene: TRBD1; CDR3nt: TGCGCCAGCAGCTTAGCATACACAGGGGGCGGCGAAGATACGCAGTATTTT; CDR3aa: CASSLAYTGGGEDTQYF
j_gene: TRBJ2-5; v_gene: TRBV7-9; abundance: .; len: 10; d_gene: .; CDR3nt: TGTGCCAGCAGCCTGGAGACCCAGTACTTC; CDR3aa: CASSLETQYF
j_gene: TRBJ2-1; v_gene: TRBV10-3; abundance: .; len: 16; d_gene: TRBD2; CDR3nt: TGTGCCATCAGTGGGGGACTAGCGGGGGATTCCTATGAGCAGTTCTTC; CDR3aa: CAISGGLAGDSYEQFF
j_gene: TRBJ1-5; v_gene: TRBV28; abundance: .; len: 15; d_gene: .; CDR3nt: TGTGCCAGCACCTCGAGGAAGGGGTACAATCAGCCCCAGCATTTT; CDR3aa: CASTSRKGYNQPQHF
j_gene: TRBJ2-7; v_gene: TRBV30; abundance: few; len: 12; d_gene: .; CDR3nt: TGTGCCTGGGGCAGGAACTCCTACGAGCAGTACTTC; CDR3aa: CAWGRNSYEQYF
j_gene: TRBJ1-2; v_gene: TRBV5-4; abundance: .; len: 14; d_gene: TRBD1; CDR3nt: TGTGCCAGCAGCCCGACAGGGGTCGATTATGGCTACACCTTC; CDR3aa: CASSPTGVDYGYTF
j_gene: TRBJ2-3; v_gene: TRBV27; abundance: .; len: 13; d_gene: TRBD1; CDR3nt: TGTGCCAGCACGGGACAGGGGACAGATACGCAGTATTTT; CDR3aa: CASTGQGTDTQYF
j_gene: TRBJ2-3; v_gene: TRBV7-2; abundance: .; len: 12; d_gene: .; CDR3nt: TGTGCCAGCAGCTTGACAGGCTATACGCAGTATTTT; CDR3aa: CASSLTGYTQYF
j_gene: TRBJ2-6; v_gene: TRBV6-5; abundance: .; len: 13; d_gene: .; CDR3nt: TGTGCCAGCAGGGGGCAGGGGGCCAACGTCCTGACTTTC; CDR3aa: CASRGQGANVLTF
j_gene: TRBJ2-7; v_gene: TRBV19; abundance: .; len: 16; d_gene: TRBD2; CDR3nt: TGTGCCAGTAGTCCTCTTTTGGCTAGCGGGAGTTACGAGCAGTACTTC; CDR3aa: CASSPLLASGSYEQYF
j_gene: TRBJ1-2; v_gene: TRBV2; abundance: .; len: 11; d_gene: .; CDR3nt: TGTGCCAGCAATGACCATTTTGGCTACACCTTC; CDR3aa: CASNDHFGYTF
j_gene: TRBJ2-7; v_gene: TRBV5-1; abundance: .; len: 15; d_gene: TRBD2; CDR3nt: TGCGCCAGCAGCCCAGCGGGGGGGAGCTCCTACGAGCAGTACTTC; CDR3aa: CASSPAGGSSYEQYF
j_gene: TRBJ2-1; v_gene: TRBV10-3; abundance: .; len: 15; d_gene: TRBD2; CDR3nt: TGTGCCATCCGGAATAGCGGGAGCTCCTACAATGAGCAGTTCTTC; CDR3aa: CAIRNSGSSYNEQFF
j_gene: TRBJ2-3; v_gene: TRBV5-1; abundance: once; len: 17; d_gene: TRBD2; CDR3nt: TGCGCCAGCAGCTTGGACGGGGGGACTACCTACACAGATACGCAGTATTTT; CDR3aa: CASSLDGGTTYTDTQYF
j_gene: TRBJ2-5; v_gene: TRBV9; abundance: .; len: 16; d_gene: .; CDR3nt: TGTGCCAGCAGCGTAGAACGTAGCAACGGTGGGGAGACCCAGTACTTC; CDR3aa: CASSVERSNGGETQYF
j_gene: TRBJ2-7; v_gene: TRBV14; abundance: .; len: 15; d_gene: .; CDR3nt: TGTGCCAGCAGCCAAGTTGGGCAACCCCTTCGGGAGCAGTACTTC; CDR3aa: CASSQVGQPLREQYF
j_gene: TRBJ1-1; v_gene: TRBV7-9; abundance: .; len: 13; d_gene: .; CDR3nt: TGTGCCAGCAGCTCCACTTCCCTCGGGAGAGCTTTCTTT; CDR3aa: CASSSTSLGRAFF
j_gene: TRBJ1-1; v_gene: TRBV15; abundance: .; len: 15; d_gene: .; CDR3nt: TGTGCCACCAGCAGCCCCGACAGATGGAACACTGAAGCTTTCTTT; CDR3aa: CATSSPDRWNTEAFF
j_gene: TRBJ2-7; v_gene: TRBV12-5; abundance: .; len: 15; d_gene: TRBD2; CDR3nt: TGTGCTAGTGGCGGGGAGGGGCGTTTCACCTACGAGCAGTACTTC; CDR3aa: CASGGEGRFTYEQYF
j_gene: TRBJ2-7; v_gene: TRBV7-5; abundance: once; len: 18; d_gene: .; CDR3nt: TGTGCCAGAAGCTTAGCCGTAATACTAGCGGGGGCGGCCTACGAGCAGTACTTC; CDR3aa: CARSLAVILAGAAYEQYF
j_gene: TRBJ1-1; v_gene: TRBV6-6; abundance: medium-sized; len: 14; d_gene: TRBD1; CDR3nt: TGTGCCAGCAGCCCGACAGGGATGAACACTGAAGCTTTCTTT; CDR3aa: CASSPTGMNTEAFF
j_gene: TRBJ1-2; v_gene: TRBV9; abundance: once; len: 14; d_gene: TRBD1; CDR3nt: TGTGCCAGCAGCGTAGACAGGGGCCCCTATGGCTACACCTTC; CDR3aa: CASSVDRGPYGYTF
j_gene: TRBJ1-1; v_gene: TRBV29-1; abundance: .; len: 13; d_gene: .; CDR3nt: TGCAGCGTTGATCCGGGGGGCGAGACTGAAGCTTTCTTT; CDR3aa: CSVDPGGETEAFF
j_gene: TRBJ2-7; v_gene: TRBV5-4; abundance: once; len: 17; d_gene: TRBD2; CDR3nt: TGTGCCAGCAGCTTGGGAGGCGGCGGGGGGGCCTCTCGGGAGCAGTACTTC; CDR3aa: CASSLGGGGGASREQYF
j_gene: TRBJ2-1; v_gene: TRBV4-1; abundance: .; len: 22; d_gene: TRBD2; CDR3nt: TGCGCCAGCAGCCAGCAACCCCCCGGGACTAGCGGGGGGATAGGGGTATACAATGAGCAGTTCTTC; CDR3aa: CASSQQPPGTSGGIGVYNEQFF
j_gene: TRBJ2-1; v_gene: TRBV27; abundance: .; len: 13; d_gene: .; CDR3nt: TGTGCCAGCAGAGACAATTCCTACAATGAGCAGTTCTTC; CDR3aa: CASRDNSYNEQFF
j_gene: TRBJ1-1; v_gene: TRBV19; abundance: .; len: 13; d_gene: .; CDR3nt: TGTGCCAGTAGTAAACATCTGAACACTGAAGCTTTCTTT; CDR3aa: CASSKHLNTEAFF
j_gene: TRBJ2-3; v_gene: TRBV11-2; abundance: once; len: 14; d_gene: TRBD2; CDR3nt: TGTGCCAGCAGGCTAGCGGGGGACACAGATACGCAGTATTTT; CDR3aa: CASRLAGDTDTQYF
j_gene: TRBJ2-7; v_gene: TRBV7-9; abundance: few; len: 13; d_gene: .; CDR3nt: TGTGCCAGCAGCTCGATAGGGGCCTACGAGCAGTACTTC; CDR3aa: CASSSIGAYEQYF
j_gene: TRBJ1-1; v_gene: TRBV5-6; abundance: .; len: 15; d_gene: .; CDR3nt: TGTGCCAGCAGCTTGGTATCGGGCGCGGGGACTGAAGCTTTCTTT; CDR3aa: CASSLVSGAGTEAFF
j_gene: TRBJ2-3; v_gene: TRBV7-3; abundance: .; len: 18; d_gene: TRBD2; CDR3nt: TGTGCCAGCAGCTTGCTACCCGGGACTAGCGGGGGCCTGGATACGCAGTATTTT; CDR3aa: CASSLLPGTSGGLDTQYF
j_gene: TRBJ2-7; v_gene: TRBV28; abundance: .; len: 13; d_gene: .; CDR3nt: TGTGCCAGCAGTTTGTCAGGGGCATACGAGCAGTACTTC; CDR3aa: CASSLSGAYEQYF
j_gene: TRBJ2-7; v_gene: TRBV10-1; abundance: .; len: 15; d_gene: TRBD1; CDR3nt: TGCGCCAGCAGTCCTGGACAGGGGAAACCTTACGAGCAGTACTTC; CDR3aa: CASSPGQGKPYEQYF
j_gene: TRBJ2-7; v_gene: TRBV19; abundance: once; len: 14; d_gene: .; CDR3nt: TGTGCCAGTAGTGTCCAGGGGGAGGCCTACGAGCAGTACTTC; CDR3aa: CASSVQGEAYEQYF
j_gene: TRBJ2-1; v_gene: TRBV11-2; abundance: .; len: 16; d_gene: .; CDR3nt: TGTGCCAGCAGCTCATTGACAGGATCTACCTGGGGTGAGCAGTTCTTC; CDR3aa: CASSSLTGSTWGEQFF
j_gene: TRBJ2-7; v_gene: TRBV28; abundance: .; len: 12; d_gene: .; CDR3nt: TGTGCCAGCAGTTATGAGGGAATCGAGCAGTACTTC; CDR3aa: CASSYEGIEQYF
j_gene: TRBJ2-7; v_gene: TRBV28; abundance: .; len: 14; d_gene: .; CDR3nt: TGTGCCAGCAGCCTGGCGAGCGGGTCCTACGAGCAGTACTTC; CDR3aa: CASSLASGSYEQYF
j_gene: TRBJ2-1; v_gene: TRBV7-3; abundance: .; len: 15; d_gene: TRBD2; CDR3nt: TGTGCCAGCAGCGGACTAGCGGGGGGCCCCAATGAGCAGTTCTTC; CDR3aa: CASSGLAGGPNEQFF
j_gene: TRBJ2-5; v_gene: TRBV2; abundance: .; len: 18; d_gene: TRBD2; CDR3nt: TGTGCCAGCAATCAGGGACTAGCGGGGGGGCGCGGAGTTGAGACCCAGTACTTC; CDR3aa: CASNQGLAGGRGVETQYF
j_gene: TRBJ2-3; v_gene: TRBV4-1; abundance: .; len: 18; d_gene: .; CDR3nt: TGCGCCAGCAGCCAAGACGGGTGGCAGCGTATTAACACAGATACGCAGTATTTT; CDR3aa: CASSQDGWQRINTDTQYF
j_gene: TRBJ2-7; v_gene: TRBV7-9; abundance: .; len: 15; d_gene: .; CDR3nt: TGTGCCAGCAGCTTAGCTGCAGCAGGGTCCTACGAGCAGTACTTC; CDR3aa: CASSLAAAGSYEQYF
j_gene: TRBJ1-4; v_gene: TRBV10-3; abundance: .; len: 16; d_gene: .; CDR3nt: TGTGCCATCAGTGAACATCGCTCCGGGGTTAATGAAAAACTGTTTTTT; CDR3aa: CAISEHRSGVNEKLFF
j_gene: TRBJ1-3; v_gene: TRBV7-9; abundance: .; len: 17; d_gene: .; CDR3nt: TGTGCCAGCAGCTTAGCTTCAGGAGGGAAAGCTGGAAACACCATATATTTT; CDR3aa: CASSLASGGKAGNTIYF
j_gene: TRBJ2-3; v_gene: TRBV5-1; abundance: .; len: 15; d_gene: .; CDR3nt: TGCGCCAGCAGCTTGGTCAGCGGTAGCACAGATACGCAGTATTTT; CDR3aa: CASSLVSGSTDTQYF